The 14 T cell receptor beta chains reported below all come from one sample, sequenced in a study of CD8 T cells in Susac syndrome. RNA was extracted with the RNeasy kit, and a quantity of roughly 0.5 to 1 ug was reverse transcribed using random hexamers. MiXCR was run by TCRdb on the immunoSEQ multiplex PCR reads, yielding one entry per CDR3 protein. The sample consists of around 59,000 distinct CDR3 sequences, just over 90% of them appearing once. Sequenced input: CD8+ T cells from PBMCs. These receptors all come from a human donor in good health.

The rearrangement links TRBV19 to TRBJ2-2, with TRBD2 identical over 10 bases. CDR1 and CDR2 from the germline V gene are LNHDA and SQIVND (reference sequence). This CDR3 comprises 14 residues. V trimming: 9 bases; J trimming: 5 bases; junction bases outside the gene matches: 6. CDR3 region: CASAPSGGTGELFF. CDR3 DNA sequence: TGTGCCAGCGCGCCTAGCGGGGGAACCGGGGAGCTGTTTTTT.

This rearrangement joins TRBV5-1 to TRBJ2-2; D tentatively fits TRBD1 or TRBD2 (5 bases each). The V end was cut by 0 bases, the J end by 9 bases, with 12 bases between. Germline V gene data show CDR1 as SGHRS and CDR2 as YFSETQ. The CDR3 has 14 amino acids. CDR3 in DNA: TGCGCCAGCAGCTTGGATGGGGGATCCCGGGAGCTGTTTTTT. Its translation: CASSLDGGSRELFF.

The CDR3 nucleotides read TGTGCCAGCAGCTCTGCGAGCAGATCCTACGAGCAGTACTTC. It encodes CASSSASRSYEQYF. V usage is TRBV27 and J usage is TRBJ2-7; unclear D gene. Germline V gives CDR1 MNHEY, CDR2 SMNVEV (reference sequence). Trimming pared 6 bases from V and 1 base from J, leaving 13 bases between. The CDR3 totals 14 residues.

The chain joins TRBV7-2 to TRBJ2-1; D call uncertain. The V and J ends lost 3 bases and 1 base respectively, with 13 bases between them. The CDR3 runs 16 residues. CDR1 and CDR2 (germline): SGHTA, FQGNSA. In DNA, the CDR3 is TGTGCCAGCAGCTTGTCTCCACGCAGGTCCTACAATGAGCAGTTCTTC. Encoded protein: CASSLSPRRSYNEQFF.

This clonotype was detected once. The chain joins TRBV30 to TRBJ1-1; TRBD1 aligns across 11 bases. The germline CDR1 and CDR2 sequences are GTSNPN and SVGIG (reference sequence). Trimming took 8 bases from V and 5 from J; bases not matched to a gene: 13. This CDR3 comprises 15 residues. CDR3 amino acids: CALGHPGQGVTEAFF. In DNA form, the CDR3 reads TGTGCCCTCGGGCACCCGGGACAGGGGGTTACTGAAGCTTTCTTT.

The chain joins TRBV5-5 to TRBJ2-3; TRBD2 aligns across 8 bases. The V segment lost 2 bases and the J segment 4 bases; nucleotides outside the gene matches: 6. Germline V lookup: CDR1 SGHKS, CDR2 YYEKEE (reference sequence). The CDR3 consists of 15 residues. In nucleotides, the CDR3 is TGTGCCAGCAGCTTCGGGGCGGGGGGTGCAGATACGCAGTATTTT. This translates into CASSFGAGGADTQYF.

This chain joins TRBV7-2 and TRBJ2-7; no firm D call. CDR1 and CDR2 (germline): SGHTA, FQGNSA. This CDR3 region has 15 residues. Trimming took off 5 bases at V and 1 base at J, with 15 bases between the two ends. This CDR3 is CASSPVNMWSYEQYF. In DNA, the CDR3 is TGTGCCAGCAGCCCCGTGAACATGTGGTCCTACGAGCAGTACTTC.

The rearrangement links TRBV29-1 to TRBJ2-7, with 9 bases matching TRBD1. J gave up 1 base and V 6 bases, and 7 bases lay outside the gene matches. The CDR3 contains 14 residues. The germline gives CDR1 SQVTM, CDR2 ANQGSEA. This chain's CDR3 is CSVGDRERSYEQYF. The CDR3 coding sequence is TGCAGCGTCGGGGACAGGGAGAGGTCCTACGAGCAGTACTTC.

The CDR3 DNA reads as TGTGCCAGCACCGGGACAGGGATGCTCCCCTCCTACGAGCAGTACTTC. Its translation: CASTGTGMLPSYEQYF. The rearrangement links TRBV2 to TRBJ2-7; 9 bases align to TRBD1. The CDR3 has 16 residues. The junction had 10 bases not matched to a gene; V was cut back by 7 bases and J by 0 bases. Germline V gene lookup returns CDR1 SNHLY and CDR2 FYNNEI.

The chain carries TRBV7-9 and TRBJ2-5, with D maybe TRBD2 (5 bases). The CDR3 spans 14 residues. V was clipped by 4 bases and J by 4 bases, with 13 bases between them. CDR1 and CDR2 (germline): SEHNR, FQNEAQ (reference sequence). The CDR3 DNA sequence: TGTGCCAGCAGCTCCCGGACGGCGGGAGAGACCCAGTACTTC. Translated: CASSSRTAGETQYF.

V is TRBV5-1 and J is TRBJ2-1, with 7 bases aligning to TRBD1. Germline CDR1 reads SGHRS; CDR2 reads YFSETQ. With V trimmed by 3 bases and J by 7 bases, 16 bases remained unmatched. The CDR3 runs 17 residues. The CDR3 region has the DNA TGCGCCAGCAGCTGGGAGACGGGACAGTCACCAGAAAATGAGCAGTTCTTC. This translates into CASSWETGQSPENEQFF.

The V gene is TRBV6-6, the J gene TRBJ2-3; 9 nucleotides align to TRBD2. The CDR3 has 14 amino acids. Losses at the gene ends were 5 bases for V and 2 bases for J; bases not matched to a gene: 2. Germline loops: CDR1 MNHNY, CDR2 SVGAGI (reference sequence). In nucleotides, the CDR3 is TGTGCCAGCAGTGCGGGGGGGGACACAGATACGCAGTATTTT. It specifies CASSAGGDTDTQYF.

The V call is TRBV13, the J call TRBJ2-5, with no clear D. The V gene's germline CDR1 is PRHDT and CDR2 FYEKMQ (reference sequence). V was trimmed by 3 bases and J by 2 bases, leaving 13 bases between them. CDR3 length: 15 amino acids. CDR3 loop: CASSFLVTTQETQYF. CDR3 in DNA: TGTGCCAGCAGCTTCCTGGTTACGACACAAGAGACCCAGTACTTC.

This clonotype was seen a single time. V is TRBV15 and J is TRBJ1-4; 12 bases map to TRBD1. After removal of 3 bases from V and 6 bases from J, the junction contained 14 bases not matched to a gene. The CDR3 sequence is 19 residues long. The V gene's germline CDR1 is LNHNV and CDR2 YYDKDF (reference sequence). The CDR3 protein is CATSRVRGDRGPRDEKLFF. CDR3 DNA sequence: TGTGCCACCAGCAGGGTTCGGGGGGACAGGGGGCCGAGGGATGAAAAACTGTTTTTT.